A single sample gave rise to the 15 T cell receptor beta chains below, sequenced in a study of shared clonotypes between healthy human individuals. Assay: immunoSEQ multiplex PCR; the TCRdb copy retains only in-frame clones and omits some. The sample yields approximately 980,000 clones, around three quarters seen once. Sequencing input: memory CD4+ T cells sorted from blood. Specified subset: CD45RA-negative fraction. The receptors here all came from a man aged 18 to 30 in good health.

The chain has TRBV9 and TRBJ1-1; maybe TRBD1 (5 bases). Germline V gene lookup returns CDR1 SGDLS and CDR2 YYNGEE. The CDR3 is 16 amino acids. V gave up 1 base and J gave up 1 base, with 14 bases separating them. CDR3 in DNA: TGTGCCAGCAGCGTAACCCCGGACACGAGGAACACTGAAGCTTTCTTT. Translation: CASSVTPDTRNTEAFF.

The CDR3 loop is CASSQVRGQNTGELFF. The CDR3 DNA is TGCGCCAGCAGCCAAGTAAGGGGTCAGAACACCGGGGAGCTGTTTTTT. The chain recombines TRBV4-3 with TRBJ2-2; weak D call: TRBD1 (5 bases). CDR1 is LGHNA and CDR2 is YSLEER in the germline V gene. The CDR3 contains 16 residues. Trimming cost V 1 base and J 1 base, with 10 bases left between them.

The chain links TRBV5-5 to TRBJ1-1, with a weak D call TRBD1 (5 bases). CDR1 and CDR2 from the germline V gene are SGHKS and YYEKEE (reference sequence). V was shortened by 4 bases and J by 3 bases, with 13 bases between the two germline ends. The CDR3 length is 14 residues. CDR3 sequence: CASSQQVIHTEAFF. The CDR3 bases are TGTGCCAGCAGCCAACAGGTGATTCACACTGAAGCTTTCTTT.

The gene calls are TRBV6-5 and TRBJ1-4, with D maybe TRBD1 (5 bases). V was trimmed by 2 bases and J by 7 bases, leaving 8 bases between them. Germline CDR1 and CDR2: MNHEY and SVGAGI. CDR3 length equals 13 residues. For the CDR3, the DNA is TGTGCCAGCAGTTACGTGGGGGGTGAAAAACTGTTTTTT. This translates into CASSYVGGEKLFF.

Regarding this clone: Other nucleotide sequences from this sample produce the same CDR3. V gene TRBV7-2 combines with J gene TRBJ2-3; perhaps D is TRBD1 or TRBD2 (5 bases each). Germline assignment: CDR1 SGHTA and CDR2 FQGNSA. This CDR3 is built from 14 residues. Trimming pared 4 bases from V and 0 bases from J, leaving 8 bases between. The CDR3 region is CASSWGPSTDTQYF. The DNA for the CDR3 is TGTGCCAGCAGCTGGGGACCCAGCACAGATACGCAGTATTTT.

The J gene is TRBJ1-5, the V gene TRBV10-3; TRBD1 matches at 8 bases. J was trimmed by 0 bases and V by 5 bases; bases with no gene match: 3. Looked up from germline, CDR1 is ENHRY and CDR2 is SYGVKD. CDR3 length: 15 amino acids. CDR3 amino acids: CAISRDRGSNQPQHF. The CDR3 DNA follows: TGTGCCATCAGTCGCGACAGGGGTAGCAATCAGCCCCAGCATTTT.

The gene calls are TRBV4-1 and TRBJ2-3, with 10 bases that match TRBD2. CDR1 and CDR2 (germline): MGHRA, YSYEKL. J lost 8 bases, V lost 0 bases, and 5 bases had no gene match. CDR3 length: 15 amino acids. Written as DNA, the CDR3 is TGCGCCAGCAGCCAAGAAGCTAGCGGGAGTGGTACGCAGTATTTT. Translation: CASSQEASGSGTQYF.

This chain connects TRBV4-3 to TRBJ1-1; D ambiguous. The CDR3 is 15 residues long. The germline CDR1 and CDR2 sequences are LGHNA and YSLEER. Trimming removed 0 bases from V and 2 bases from J, with 10 bases in between. This CDR3 reads CASSQDWGSNTEAFF. As DNA, the CDR3 is TGCGCCAGCAGCCAAGACTGGGGTTCAAACACTGAAGCTTTCTTT.

The V gene is TRBV5-1, the J gene TRBJ2-7; perhaps TRBD1 as D (6 bases). The length of the CDR3 is 15 residues. Germline loops: CDR1 SGHRS, CDR2 YFSETQ. V was shortened by 4 bases and J by 0 bases, with 14 bases between the two germline ends. In DNA, the CDR3 is TGCGCCAGCAGCGATTTACAGGGTCACTCCTACGAGCAGTACTTC. Protein sequence: CASSDLQGHSYEQYF.

V and J are TRBV7-8 and TRBJ2-3; the match to TRBD2 covers 8 bases. The CDR3 consists of 12 residues. J gave up 14 bases and V 3 bases, and 7 bases lay outside the gene matches. Germline V gene lookup returns CDR1 SGHVS and CDR2 FQNEAQ. CDR3 sequence (DNA): TGTGCCAGCAGCTTCGTTAGCGGGAATGCGTATTTT. It yields the protein CASSFVSGNAYF.

The count of this clone is one. This chain connects TRBV2 to TRBJ2-3; D perhaps matches TRBD1 (5 bases). CDR3 length: 15 residues. Germline lookup yields CDR1 SNHLY and CDR2 FYNNEI. V lost 4 bases and J lost 0, with 11 bases in between. The CDR3 reads CASSVIQASTDTQYF. In nucleotides, the CDR3 is TGTGCCAGCAGTGTAATACAGGCGAGCACAGATACGCAGTATTTT.

The chain carries TRBV10-1 and TRBJ1-6; 7 bases line up with TRBD1. The CDR3 is 14 amino acids. Germline CDR1 reads WNHNN; CDR2 reads SYGVQD (reference sequence). With 3 bases clipped from V and 7 bases from J, the junction kept 3 bases outside the gene matches. The DNA for the CDR3 is TGCGCCAGCAGTGAAGAGGGGGCGAATTCACCCCTCCACTTT. This gives the protein CASSEEGANSPLHF.

The chain is built from TRBV30 and TRBJ1-2; 8 nucleotides agree with TRBD1. Germline loops: CDR1 GTSNPN, CDR2 SVGIG (reference sequence). V gave up 8 bases and J gave up 5 bases; unmatched junction bases: 16. This CDR3 spans 15 amino acids. CDR3 DNA: TGTGCCGGAAATCCCCCGGACAGGGCTGGGTATGGCTACACCTTC. Its translation is CAGNPPDRAGYGYTF.

The sample holds one count of this clone. The chain carries TRBV6-5 and TRBJ1-6, with D unresolved. Germline values: CDR1 MNHEY, CDR2 SVGAGI. CDR3 length equals 16 residues. Trimming left V 0 bases short and J 4 bases short, with 10 bases between. The CDR3 coding sequence is TGTGCCAGCAGTTACTCGATAACATCATATAATTCACCCCTCCACTTT. Residues: CASSYSITSYNSPLHF.

V and J are TRBV6-5 and TRBJ2-2, with unresolved D. V was trimmed by 10 bases and J by 8 bases, leaving 11 bases between them. Germline CDR1 is MNHEY and CDR2 is SVGAGI. This CDR3 is built from 11 residues. This CDR3 is CATLKLGELFF. The CDR3 coding sequence is TGTGCCACCCTCAAGTTGGGGGAGCTGTTTTTT.